The rows below give T cell receptor beta chains drawn from one sample of a study of cytomegalovirus exposure and HLA in healthy donors. Produced via immunoSEQ multiplex PCR; TCRdb's table is partial and in-frame only. The sample shows 100,000 to 140,000 clones, 77% of them seen only once. The sample comprised PBMCs. These receptors all stem from a male donor in good health and CMV-seronegative. Both conserved end residues are part of each CDR3. D genes are given only for firm matches. Size is stated for part of the rows, as once, few or many counts, or as a class when the clone is expanded.

J gene	D gene	V gene	CDR3 length	clone size	CDR3 protein	CDR3 DNA
TRBJ1-5	.	TRBV7-9	15	.	CASSPPDSANQPQHF	TGTGCCAGCAGCCCCCCGGACAGCGCCAATCAGCCCCAGCATTTT
TRBJ1-1	.	TRBV30	14	.	CAWSVPHLDTEAFF	TGTGCCTGGAGTGTACCCCACCTAGACACTGAAGCTTTCTTT
TRBJ2-1	TRBD2	TRBV5-1	16	.	CASSSSAGGNRNEQFF	TGCGCCAGCAGCTCTTCTGCGGGAGGGAACCGGAATGAGCAGTTCTTC
TRBJ2-2	.	TRBV7-2	15	.	CASSFQSGNTGELFF	TGTGCCAGCAGCTTTCAGAGCGGGAACACCGGGGAGCTGTTTTTT
TRBJ2-7	TRBD2	TRBV29-1	13	once	CSVETSGSYEQYF	TGCAGCGTTGAAACTAGCGGGAGCTACGAGCAGTACTTC
TRBJ2-4	.	TRBV30	16	.	CAWSVRPGIAKNIQYF	TGTGCCTGGAGTGTACGACCAGGAATAGCCAAAAACATTCAGTACTTC
TRBJ2-1	.	TRBV7-2	14	few	CASSLQEPSNEQFF	TGTGCCAGCAGCTTACAAGAGCCCTCCAATGAGCAGTTCTTC
TRBJ1-2	.	TRBV14	13	.	CASSQSLGGFYTF	TGTGCCAGCAGCCAAAGCTTGGGGGGGTTCTACACCTTC
TRBJ1-1	TRBD1	TRBV5-1	15	once	CASSLAPGGGTEAFF	TGCGCCAGCAGCTTGGCCCCAGGGGGCGGGACTGAAGCTTTCTTT
TRBJ2-2	.	TRBV5-1	16	.	CASRNRVAANTGELFF	TGCGCCAGCAGGAACCGGGTGGCGGCGAACACCGGGGAGCTGTTTTTT
TRBJ2-7	TRBD2	TRBV27	17	.	CASSSRTSGASSYEQYF	TGTGCCAGCAGTTCAAGGACTAGCGGGGCCAGCTCCTACGAGCAGTACTTC
TRBJ2-7	.	TRBV7-9	16	.	CASSSKSSGAPYEQYF	TGTGCCAGCAGCTCCAAGTCGTCAGGGGCACCCTACGAGCAGTACTTC
TRBJ2-7	.	TRBV12-1	13	.	CASSSQGGHEQYF	TGTGCCAGCAGCTCACAGGGCGGTCACGAGCAGTACTTC
TRBJ1-1	TRBD1	TRBV6-5	14	.	CASRLTGGPTEAFF	TGTGCCAGCAGGCTAACAGGGGGCCCCACTGAAGCTTTCTTT
TRBJ2-1	TRBD2	TRBV29-1	14	.	CSVVDSGRFNEQFF	TGCAGCGTTGTAGATAGCGGGAGATTCAATGAGCAGTTCTTC
TRBJ2-7	.	TRBV2	12	.	CASIRGAYEQYF	TGTGCCAGCATACGCGGGGCCTACGAGCAGTACTTC
TRBJ1-1	TRBD1	TRBV5-1	16	.	CASSLGQGGVDTEAFF	TGCGCCAGCAGCTTGGGACAGGGTGGGGTAGACACTGAAGCTTTCTTT
TRBJ1-1	.	TRBV29-1	13	once	CSVAGTGWTEAFF	TGCAGCGTTGCAGGGACTGGGTGGACTGAAGCTTTCTTT
TRBJ2-7	TRBD2	TRBV9	16	.	CASSVGGGGRAREQYF	TGTGCCAGCAGCGTAGGAGGAGGCGGGAGGGCCCGCGAGCAGTACTTC
TRBJ2-6	.	TRBV27	15	few	CASSFSGAGANVLTF	TGTGCCAGCAGTTTCTCAGGGGCCGGGGCCAACGTCCTGACTTTC
TRBJ1-3	.	TRBV29-1	13	.	CSVKEVGGNTIYF	TGCAGCGTTAAGGAGGTGGGAGGAAACACCATATATTTT
TRBJ2-6	.	TRBV28	15	.	CASSLAASGANVLTF	TGTGCCAGCAGTTTGGCGGCCTCTGGGGCCAACGTCCTGACTTTC
TRBJ2-2	.	TRBV6-5	14	.	CASRRTANTGELFF	TGTGCCAGCAGACGTACAGCGAACACCGGGGAGCTGTTTTTT
TRBJ2-7	.	TRBV9	15	once	CASSVGGLSSYEQYF	TGTGCCAGCAGCGTAGGGGGCCTAAGCTCCTACGAGCAGTACTTC
TRBJ1-1	TRBD1	TRBV11-2	19	.	CASSSLSSSGGDLSSEAFF	TGTGCCAGCAGCTCCTTATCCTCTTCAGGGGGCGATTTATCCTCTGAAGCTTTCTTT
TRBJ2-7	TRBD2	TRBV30	15	.	CAWGRKLAGAFEQYF	TGTGCCTGGGGAAGGAAACTAGCGGGAGCATTCGAGCAGTACTTC
TRBJ2-2	.	TRBV6-6	15	.	CASSYRSQGTGELFF	TGTGCCAGCAGTTACCGCAGCCAGGGCACCGGGGAGCTGTTTTTT
TRBJ1-4	.	TRBV18	13	.	CASSTRLSEKLFF	TGTGCCAGCTCAACACGGTTGAGTGAAAAACTGTTTTTT
TRBJ1-5	.	TRBV28	15	.	CASRTGRWGNQPQHF	TGTGCCAGCAGAACAGGCCGGTGGGGCAATCAGCCCCAGCATTTT
TRBJ2-7	TRBD2	TRBV27	14	.	CATHASGASYEQYF	TGTGCCACCCACGCTAGCGGCGCCTCCTACGAGCAGTACTTC
TRBJ1-4	.	TRBV29-1	15	few	CSVGTVGSTNEKLFF	TGCAGCGTTGGGACAGTGGGATCAACTAATGAAAAACTGTTTTTT
TRBJ2-2	TRBD2	TRBV19	17	.	CASSSRLAGGNTGELFF	TGTGCCAGTAGTAGTAGATTAGCGGGAGGGAACACCGGGGAGCTGTTTTTT
TRBJ1-5	TRBD1	TRBV6-6	15	.	CASSYPTGHNQPQHF	TGTGCCAGCAGTTACCCGACAGGGCACAATCAGCCCCAGCATTTT